A single sample is the source of the 21 T cell receptor beta chains below, sequenced in a study of T cell responses to AZD1222 COVID-19 vaccine. The assay was immunoSEQ multiplex PCR, and TCRdb's table has in-frame clones only and misses some. The data show tens of thousands of clones, with approximately 80% seen just once and 22% held by the top ten. The material sequenced was peripheral blood, taken on day 0 of AZD1222 vaccination. The receptors originated from an adult in good health.

The V call is TRBV19, the J call TRBJ2-2, with a tentative D call TRBD2 (6 bases). This CDR3 is built from 16 residues. From germline, CDR1 is LNHDA and CDR2 SQIVND (reference sequence). V shed 6 bases and J shed 0 bases, with 14 bases lying between them. The CDR3 nucleotides read TGTGCCAGTAGCCAACCGGCGGGGCCGAACACCGGGGAGCTGTTTTTT. This sequence encodes CASSQPAGPNTGELFF.

The rearrangement joins TRBV2 to TRBJ2-5, with 8 nucleotides matching TRBD1. The CDR3 runs 15 residues. The V gene end was trimmed by 6 bases and the J gene end by 5 bases; junction bases not matched to a gene: 11. CDR1 is SNHLY and CDR2 is FYNNEI in the germline V gene. CDR3 sequence: CASSLRGQGQETQYF. The CDR3 bases are TGTGCCAGCAGCCTCAGGGGGCAGGGGCAGGAGACCCAGTACTTC.

The chain recombines TRBV19 with TRBJ2-1; possible D gene TRBD2, 5 bases. Germline CDR1 and CDR2: LNHDA and SQIVND (reference sequence). Trimming took off 3 bases at V and 0 bases at J, with 15 bases between the two ends. The CDR3 is made up of 17 amino acids. CDR3 sequence reads: CASSISYGVSSYNEQFF. In DNA, the CDR3 is TGTGCCAGTAGTATCTCTTACGGGGTAAGCTCCTACAATGAGCAGTTCTTC.

The CDR3, as DNA: TGTGCCAGCATTTCCGGGCCGAAGTGGAACGAGCAGTACTTC. Its protein is CASISGPKWNEQYF. This chain joins TRBV6-4 and TRBJ2-7; D is unresolved. The CDR3 is made up of 14 amino acids. CDR1 and CDR2 from the germline V gene are MRHNA and SNTAGT. V lost 7 bases and J lost 5, with 18 bases in between.

The chain is built from TRBV6-1 and TRBJ1-1; unclear D gene. Trimming pared 3 bases from V and 4 bases from J, leaving 12 bases between. Looked up from germline, CDR1 is MNHNS and CDR2 is SASEGT. The CDR3 has 14 amino acids. The CDR3 DNA sequence: TGTGCCAGCAGTGAGGTCGGAGGTAGCACTGAAGCTTTCTTT. Its protein product is CASSEVGGSTEAFF.

The rearrangement links TRBV9 to TRBJ2-7, with 7 bases aligning to TRBD1. J gave up 7 bases and V 4 bases, and 14 bases lay outside the gene matches. Germline assignment: CDR1 SGDLS and CDR2 YYNGEE. The CDR3 has 15 amino acids. The DNA for the CDR3 is TGTGCCAGCAGCCCCTCTAGAGGGGGCCAATGGGAGCAGTACTTC. This translates into CASSPSRGGQWEQYF.

The genes are TRBV7-2 and TRBJ2-5; D gene ambiguous. Germline CDR1 and CDR2: SGHTA and FQGNSA. The length of the CDR3 is 12 residues. Deletions cut 3 bases from V and 5 bases from J, with 7 bases between. As DNA, the CDR3 is TGTGCCAGCAGCTTGTTCGTGGAGACCCAGTACTTC. Its protein is CASSLFVETQYF.

The CDR3 DNA follows: TGTGCCAGTAGTGCCGGGGGCAGTTACGAGCAGTACTTC. It translates to CASSAGGSYEQYF. The chain combines TRBV19 with TRBJ2-7; D may correspond to TRBD1 or TRBD2 (6 bases each). Germline CDR1 reads LNHDA; CDR2 reads SQIVND (reference sequence). CDR3 length: 13 residues. With 5 bases removed from V and 4 bases from J, the gap between germline ends came to 12 bases.

The CDR3 sequence is CASSQVGTQETQYF. The CDR3 bases are TGCGCCAGCAGCCAAGTGGGGACTCAAGAGACCCAGTACTTC. V gene TRBV4-1 combines with J gene TRBJ2-5, with D tentatively TRBD2 (6 bases). Trimming shortened V by 1 base and J by 2 bases, and 8 bases separated the two germline ends. Germline V CDR1 and CDR2: MGHRA, YSYEKL. The CDR3 totals 14 residues.

The chain employs TRBV29-1 and TRBJ2-7; 8 positions match TRBD1. This CDR3 is built from 15 residues. The ends lost 3 bases at V and 4 bases at J; junction bases unmatched: 11. Germline loops: CDR1 SQVTM, CDR2 ANQGSEA. The CDR3 nucleotides read TGCAGCGTTGAGAGGGTTGGACAGGGAACTTACGAGCAGTACTTC. It encodes CSVERVGQGTYEQYF.

The rearrangement links TRBV19 to TRBJ2-3, with 8 positions matching TRBD2. Germline CDR1 and CDR2: LNHDA and SQIVND (reference sequence). The CDR3 totals 15 residues. J was trimmed by 1 base and V by 3 bases; bases with no gene match: 3. CDR3 coding DNA: TGTGCCAGTAGTATTAGGCGGGGGGGCACAGATACGCAGTATTTT. Translation gives CASSIRRGGTDTQYF.

This clone has just one count. CDR3 nucleotides: TGTGCCAGCAGTCCAGGGTTTGCGGGAGAAAAACTGTTTTTT. Its protein product is CASSPGFAGEKLFF. The chain has TRBV5-8 and TRBJ1-4; tentative D call: TRBD1 (5 bases). The CDR3 sequence is 14 residues long. The V gene lost 5 bases and the J gene lost 8 bases, with 16 bases spanning the gap. Germline V gene data show CDR1 as SGHTS and CDR2 as YDEGEE.

This clone was observed a single time. This rearrangement joins TRBV11-2 to TRBJ2-5; TRBD1 might be the D (5 bases). V dropped 5 bases and J dropped 2 bases, with 15 bases sitting between them. The CDR3 is 15 amino acids. Per the germline V gene, CDR1 is SGHAT and CDR2 is FQNNGV. The CDR3 loop reads CASSRSAGNQETQYF. DNA for the CDR3: TGTGCCAGCAGCCGCTCGGCAGGGAATCAAGAGACCCAGTACTTC.

This chain joins TRBV19 and TRBJ2-3; no firm D call. Germline V gives CDR1 LNHDA, CDR2 SQIVND (reference sequence). This CDR3 contains 14 residues. V gave up 1 base and J gave up 4 bases, with 9 bases separating them. The CDR3: CASSIGGRADTQYF. CDR3 DNA: TGTGCCAGTAGTATAGGCGGAAGGGCAGATACGCAGTATTTT.

This rearrangement joins TRBV19 to TRBJ1-1; tentatively, D is TRBD1 (5 bases). V was clipped by 7 bases and J by 3 bases, with 24 bases between them. This CDR3 is 17 amino acids long. In germline, CDR1 is LNHDA, CDR2 SQIVND (reference sequence). The CDR3 region has the DNA TGTGCCAGTACCCGGATGGGGGGAGTAGGCTTGGACACTGAAGCTTTCTTT. This gives the protein CASTRMGGVGLDTEAFF.

This chain links TRBV5-5 with TRBJ2-1; a possible D gene is TRBD1 (7 bases). Trimming left V 4 bases short and J 7 bases short, with 18 bases between. CDR1 SGHKS and CDR2 YYEKEE come from the germline V gene (reference sequence). The CDR3 runs to 15 residues. DNA of the CDR3: TGTGCCAGCAGCCTCGCCTGGACAGGAGGGAATGAGCAGTTCTTC. Amino acid sequence: CASSLAWTGGNEQFF.

This sequence joins TRBV18 and TRBJ1-5; D uncertain. The CDR3 spans 14 residues. Germline V CDR1 and CDR2: KGHSH, LQKENI. The V and J ends lost 6 bases and 9 bases respectively, with 18 bases between them. The CDR3: CASSSLDENVPQHF. As DNA, the CDR3 is TGTGCCAGCTCGTCCTTAGATGAAAACGTGCCCCAGCATTTT. Supplemented by reference TRBV18 and TRBJ1-5, the full variable domain reads NAGVMQNPRHLVRRRGQEARLRCSPMKGHSHVYWYRQLPEEGLKFMVYLQKENIIDESGMPKERFSAEFPKEGPSILRIQQVVRGDSAAYFCASSSLDENVPQHFGDGTRLSIL.

The J gene is TRBJ2-5, the V gene TRBV28; 10 bases map to TRBD1. This CDR3 has 16 residues. Trimming cost V 5 bases and J 7 bases; bases outside gene matches: 13. Germline V lookup: CDR1 MDHEN, CDR2 SYDVKM. Written as DNA, the CDR3 is TGTGCCAGCAGTACCCCGGGACAGGGGAGCCAGGGGACCCAGTACTTC. It encodes CASSTPGQGSQGTQYF.

The J gene is TRBJ2-5, the V gene TRBV5-1; maybe TRBD2 (5 bases). Trimming pared 5 bases from V and 2 bases from J, leaving 10 bases between. There are 13 residues in the CDR3. Per germline, CDR1 SGHRS and CDR2 YFSETQ. This CDR3 reads CASSPAGQETQYF. The CDR3 bases are TGCGCCAGCAGTCCCGCGGGTCAAGAGACCCAGTACTTC.

This chain uses TRBV7-6 with TRBJ1-4; TRBD1 might be the D (6 bases). Per germline, CDR1 SGHVS and CDR2 FNYEAQ. The V end lost 5 bases, the J end lost 5 bases, and 18 bases lay between the germline ends. The CDR3 is made up of 16 amino acids. CDR3 residues: CASSIGQTTPNEKLFF. DNA of the CDR3: TGTGCCAGCAGCATAGGACAGACAACTCCAAATGAAAAACTGTTTTTT. The complete variable domain, with remaining parts taken from reference TRBV7-6 and TRBJ1-4, reads GAGVSQSPRYKVTKRGQDVALRCDPISGHVSLYWYRQALGQGPEFLTYFNYEAQQDKSGLPNDRFSAERPEGSISTLTIQRTEQRDSAMYRCASSIGQTTPNEKLFFGSGTQLSVL.

The chain combines TRBV7-9 with TRBJ1-3; D unresolved. The CDR3 is 13 amino acids. V was trimmed by 0 bases and J by 6 bases, leaving 6 bases between them. Germline values: CDR1 SEHNR, CDR2 FQNEAQ (reference sequence). The CDR3 loop is CASSLAGQNTIYF. In DNA form, the CDR3 reads TGTGCCAGCAGCTTAGCAGGTCAAAACACCATATATTTT.